This TCR beta chain was recorded in a study of human T cells and chemical hapten exposure. Across the study: DPC at 0.01% went onto the upper back in patch tests, read at 6 days.

TCRdb reanalysed the RACE reads using MiXCR and keeps one entry per CDR3 protein. The sample holds about 94,000 distinct CDR3 sequences, 9.3% seen once. The sample's time point: patch test 2, 6 weeks after DPC sensitization. Described treatment: therapeutic diphenylcyclopropenone sensitization with weekly scalp DPC. Prior to each patch test being applied, blood was drawn. This clonotype was seen repeatedly, ten times or more. V was shortened by 5 bases and J by 3 bases, with 17 bases between the two germline ends. The CDR3 covers 15 residues. Germline V gives CDR1 SGDLS, CDR2 YYNGEE. The sample here was whole blood, taken in connection with sensitization to the hapten diphenylcyclopropenone (DPC). This chain uses TRBV9 with TRBJ2-5; D may be TRBD1 (6 bases). This TCR was sampled from a woman between 40 and 50 years old with alopecia areata. Some clones in this sample may be carry-over from other donors' samples. For the CDR3, the DNA is TGTGCCAGCAGTCAAACTGGCGGACAGAAAGAGACCCAGTACTTC. It yields the protein CASSQTGGQKETQYF.